This entry features one TCR beta chain sequence. This entry is derived from a study of blood T cell repertoires in COVID-19. Sequencing used immunoSEQ multiplex PCR; TCRdb keeps in-frame clones, though not all of them. Of about 310,000 clones listed, around 87% were seen once; the top ten hold about 1%. V lost 2 bases and J 1 base, leaving 9 bases between the germline ends. There are 14 residues in the CDR3. The germline V gene has CDR1 MNHEY and CDR2 SMNVEV (reference sequence). The chain links TRBV27 to TRBJ2-7, with no clear D. Sequenced material: peripheral blood. The sequence was obtained from a woman between 40 and 55 years old with COVID-19, enrolled during active disease. The CDR3 coding sequence is TGTGCCAGCAGTTTAGTCCAGAAATCCTACGAGCAGTACTTC. Its translation: CASSLVQKSYEQYF.